What follows are 15 T cell receptor beta chains derived from one specimen sequenced in a study of technical replicates of blood from several donors. This table comes from immunoSEQ multiplex PCR, and its TCRdb copy is limited to in-frame clones, with some not included. The sample yields about 88,000 clones, less than 95% seen once. The sequenced material came from T cells isolated from PBMCs. The receptor set was obtained from a human donor in good health.

The chain recombines TRBV10-3 with TRBJ1-5, with a tentative D call TRBD1 (6 bases). V was cut by 5 bases and J by 0 bases, with 11 bases left in between. The germline V gene has CDR1 ENHRY and CDR2 SYGVKD. The CDR3 covers 15 residues. CDR3 in amino acids: CAISTQGNSNQPQHF. The CDR3, as DNA: TGTGCCATCAGTACACAGGGAAATAGCAATCAGCCCCAGCATTTT.

A single count supports this clone. V usage is TRBV5-5 and J usage is TRBJ1-2, with D unclear. This CDR3 is built from 14 residues. CDR1 is SGHKS and CDR2 is YYEKEE in the germline V gene (reference sequence). The V end lost 5 bases, the J end lost 2 bases, and 13 bases lay between the germline ends. CDR3 residues: CASSSGIVNYGYTF. The CDR3, as DNA: TGTGCCAGCAGTTCGGGAATAGTCAACTATGGCTACACCTTC.

The chain couples TRBV5-1 to TRBJ1-1; the match to TRBD1 covers 9 bases. Trimming at V came to 7 bases and at J to 4 bases, leaving 5 bases not matched to a gene. The CDR3 is made up of 13 amino acids. The germline V gene encodes CDR1 SGHRS and CDR2 YFSETQ. DNA for the CDR3: TGCGCCAGCGTGGTGGACAGGGGCACTGAAGCTTTCTTT. It encodes CASVVDRGTEAFF.

The V gene is TRBV4-1, the J gene TRBJ1-5; D remains unclear. Looked up from germline, CDR1 is MGHRA and CDR2 is YSYEKL. The V gene lost 2 bases and the J gene lost 4 bases, with 15 bases spanning the gap. The CDR3 is 16 amino acids. For the CDR3, the DNA is TGCGCCAGCAGCCAAATCCTCCGGCAGCGAAATCAGCCCCAGCATTTT. Protein: CASSQILRQRNQPQHF.

J is TRBJ2-7 and V is TRBV5-1, with D perhaps TRBD2 (6 bases). In germline, CDR1 is SGHRS, CDR2 YFSETQ. Trimming left V 4 bases short and J 0 bases short, with 20 bases between. The CDR3 has 17 residues. The CDR3 nucleotides read TGCGCCAGCAGCCCTAGTTCTAGCGTAATCAACTCCTACGAGCAGTACTTC. Translating gives CASSPSSSVINSYEQYF.

The rearrangement joins TRBV19 to TRBJ2-7, with D maybe TRBD1 (6 bases). CDR3 length: 14 amino acids. The V gene's germline CDR1 is LNHDA and CDR2 SQIVND (reference sequence). V was pared by 3 bases and J by 4 bases, with 13 bases between. CDR3 in DNA: TGTGCCAGTAGTATCGGCAGGGGCAGATACGAGCAGTACTTC. This translates into CASSIGRGRYEQYF.

V and J are TRBV11-2 and TRBJ2-5; D unresolved. The V gene's germline CDR1 is SGHAT and CDR2 FQNNGV. The CDR3 is 13 amino acids. V was trimmed by 5 bases and J by 4 bases, leaving 11 bases between them. CDR3 DNA sequence: TGTGCCAGCAGCCCGGCTGGGCTAGAGACCCAGTACTTC. Translated, it gives CASSPAGLETQYF.

The chain employs TRBV30 and TRBJ1-2; D unresolved. CDR1 GTSNPN and CDR2 SVGIG come from the germline V gene (reference sequence). The length of the CDR3 is 11 residues. V shed 3 bases and J shed 4 bases, with 6 bases lying between them. The CDR3 loop is CAWRLSYGYTF. CDR3 coding DNA: TGTGCCTGGAGGTTGAGCTATGGCTACACCTTC.

The J gene is TRBJ2-1, the V gene TRBV5-1; TRBD1 might be the D (6 bases). This CDR3 region has 15 residues. V dropped 0 bases and J dropped 5 bases, with 12 bases sitting between them. Germline V gene data show CDR1 as SGHRS and CDR2 as YFSETQ. The CDR3 sequence is CASSLAQGWDNEQFF. The CDR3 DNA follows: TGCGCCAGCAGCTTGGCCCAGGGGTGGGACAATGAGCAGTTCTTC. Full variable domain (rest looked up from reference TRBV5-1 and TRBJ2-1): KAGVTQTPRYLIKTRGQQVTLSCSPISGHRSVSWYQQTPGQGLQFLFEYFSETQRNKGNFPGRFSGRQFSNSRSEMNVSTLELGDSALYLCASSLAQGWDNEQFFGPGTRLTVL.

The V gene is TRBV5-1, the J gene TRBJ2-2; 14 nucleotides align to TRBD2. V trimming: 4 bases; J trimming: 3 bases; junction bases outside the gene matches: 17. This CDR3 comprises 21 residues. From germline, CDR1 is SGHRS and CDR2 YFSETQ. CDR3 sequence reads: CASSGALTGTSGSRDTGELFF. In DNA, the CDR3 is TGCGCCAGCAGCGGAGCCCTTACCGGGACTAGCGGGAGTCGGGACACCGGGGAGCTGTTTTTT.

The CDR3 DNA reads as TGCGCCAGCAGCTTGTCGGGACAGGCGAGCACAGATACGCAGTATTTT. Translating gives CASSLSGQASTDTQYF. J is TRBJ2-3 and V is TRBV5-1; TRBD1 agrees at 8 bases. Losses at the gene ends were 1 base for V and 0 bases for J; bases not matched to a gene: 4. Germline CDR1 SGHRS, CDR2 YFSETQ. The CDR3 is 16 amino acids.

A few counts support this clone. The chain carries TRBV6-5 and TRBJ2-3; 11 positions agree with TRBD2. Germline V gene sequence: CDR1 MNHEY, CDR2 SVGAGI. V lost 5 bases and J lost 7; bases outside the gene matches: 5. The CDR3 spans 14 residues. CDR3 DNA sequence: TGTGCCAGCAGTAACGGACTAGCGGGTAATACGCAGTATTTT. This translates into CASSNGLAGNTQYF.

The chain is built from TRBV18 and TRBJ2-5, with 7 bases that match TRBD2. The germline V gene has CDR1 KGHSH and CDR2 LQKENI. V trimming: 3 bases; J trimming: 1 base; junction bases outside the gene matches: 8. This CDR3 is 16 amino acids long. CDR3 nucleotide sequence: TGTGCCAGCTCACCCTATCTGACGGGGGGCCAAGAGACCCAGTACTTC. Protein: CASSPYLTGGQETQYF.

The chain employs TRBV4-1 and TRBJ2-7; no reliable D call. The ends were cut back, 0 bases at V and 3 bases at J, with 12 bases in the middle. CDR3 size: 15 residues. CDR1 is MGHRA, CDR2 YSYEKL, per germline. Here the CDR3 DNA reads TGCGCCAGCAGCCAAGATAGCAGTCCCCACTACGAGCAGTACTTC. Protein product: CASSQDSSPHYEQYF.

The chain has TRBV27 and TRBJ2-7; TRBD1 matches at 7 bases. Unmatched junction bases numbered 9, after V lost 6 bases and J lost 1 base. The germline V gene has CDR1 MNHEY and CDR2 SMNVEV (reference sequence). The CDR3 is 15 amino acids. The CDR3 coding sequence is TGTGCCAGCAGCGCAGACAGGGACGGGTCCTACGAGCAGTACTTC. Encoded protein: CASSADRDGSYEQYF.